The 29 T cell receptor beta chains listed next were all sequenced from one sample in a study of T cells in tumors after PD-1 blockade. Clones were read by immunoSEQ multiplex PCR, and TCRdb kept only the in-frame ones, dropping some. The sample lists 45,000 to 60,000 clones; approximately 79% were seen once. Specimen: PBMCs, collected before anti-PD-1 therapy. The receptors were gathered from a human donor with advanced basal cell or squamous cell carcinoma (not recorded which).

The chain has TRBV28 and TRBJ2-7; 8 bases are shared with TRBD2. Germline-derived CDR1 and CDR2 are MDHEN and SYDVKM. V shed 4 bases, J shed 6 bases, and the junction held 8 bases outside the gene matches. The CDR3 has 14 amino acids. The CDR3 region has the DNA TGTGCCAGCAGTTCCCTCGGGGGGGCGTTCGAGCAGTACTTC. The encoded protein is CASSSLGGAFEQYF.

The CDR3 DNA follows: TGTGCCAGCAGCCAAGAAAAGAACTTCGACAGAAACATATGGGACACCGGGGAGCTGTTTTTT. Translating gives CASSQEKNFDRNIWDTGELFF. This chain joins TRBV4-2 and TRBJ2-2, with TRBD1 as a possible D gene (5 bases). V gave up 0 bases and J gave up 3 bases, with 26 bases separating them. The length of the CDR3 is 21 residues. Germline assignment: CDR1 LGHNA and CDR2 YNFKEQ.

With regard to this clone: Other DNA sequences of this sample code for an identical CDR3. The V and J genes are TRBV2 and TRBJ1-1; the D gene is possibly TRBD1 (5 bases). Trimming left V 5 bases short and J 3 bases short, with 16 bases between. This CDR3 region has 15 residues. Germline CDR1 is SNHLY and CDR2 is FYNNEI. The CDR3 DNA sequence: TGTGCCAGCAGTAGGCCCGGGCAGGGCGACACTGAAGCTTTCTTT. It translates to CASSRPGQGDTEAFF.

V usage is TRBV28 and J usage is TRBJ2-7, with 9 bases fitting TRBD2. V lost 1 base and J lost 4; bases outside the gene matches: 5. The germline V gene encodes CDR1 MDHEN and CDR2 SYDVKM. The CDR3 has 15 amino acids. CDR3 amino acids: CASSLYSGSRYEQYF. For the CDR3, the DNA is TGTGCCAGCAGTTTATATAGCGGGAGTAGGTACGAGCAGTACTTC. Filled out from reference TRBV28 and TRBJ2-7, the complete variable domain reads DVKVTQSSRYLVKRTGEKVFLECVQDMDHENMFWYRQDPGLGLRLIYFSYDVKMKEKGDIPEGYSVSREKKERFSLILESASTNQTSMYLCASSLYSGSRYEQYFGPGTRLTVT.

Concerning this clone: The junction departs from germline at one end; a sequencing error may be responsible. This chain uses TRBV9 with TRBJ2-3; TRBD2 matches at 14 bases. Germline V gene sequence: CDR1 SGDLS, CDR2 YYNGEE. This CDR3 region has 16 residues. CDR3 sequence: CASSAGTSGSTDAQYF. CDR3 nucleotides: TGTGCCAGCAGCGCCGGGACTAGCGGGAGTACAGATGCGCAGTATTTT.

This chain links TRBV29-1 with TRBJ2-7, with D unclear. CDR1 and CDR2 (germline): SQVTM, ANQGSEA. The CDR3 extends over 14 amino acids. The V and J ends lost 4 bases and 7 bases respectively, with 20 bases between them. CDR3 in DNA: TGCAGCGTTGCCGTGGTCGATGAGTGGGGAGAGCAGTACTTC. Its translation: CSVAVVDEWGEQYF.

The chain couples TRBV20-1 to TRBJ2-7; no reliable D call. The V and J ends lost 5 bases and 5 bases respectively, with 10 bases between them. CDR3 length: 11 amino acids. Looked up from germline, CDR1 is DFQATT and CDR2 is SNEGSKA (reference sequence). The CDR3 loop is CSAATSHEQYF. The CDR3 DNA sequence: TGCAGTGCTGCTACGTCACACGAGCAGTACTTC.

The V call is TRBV5-1, the J call TRBJ2-7; 11 bases align to TRBD1. The CDR3 consists of 15 residues. The J segment lost 6 bases and the V segment lost 6 bases, leaving 11 bases of the junction unmatched. CDR1 SGHRS and CDR2 YFSETQ come from the germline V gene. CDR3 residues: CASTSDLDRGREQYF. CDR3 in DNA: TGCGCCAGCACCTCAGATTTGGACAGGGGGCGCGAGCAGTACTTC.

The V call is TRBV2, the J call TRBJ2-1; 9 positions agree with TRBD1. The junction had 5 bases not matched to a gene; V was cut back by 6 bases and J by 8 bases. The CDR3 runs to 13 residues. CDR1 is SNHLY, CDR2 FYNNEI, per germline. The chain's CDR3 is CASRGQGFYEQFF. The DNA for the CDR3 is TGTGCCAGCAGAGGACAGGGGTTCTATGAGCAGTTCTTC.

There are a few counts of this clone. The CDR3 is CASSFSQGVSGELFF. CDR3 nucleotide sequence: TGTGCCAGCAGTTTTAGCCAGGGGGTATCCGGGGAGCTGTTTTTT. The gene calls are TRBV28 and TRBJ2-2, with TRBD1 matching 7 bases. The germline V gene encodes CDR1 MDHEN and CDR2 SYDVKM. Unmatched junction bases numbered 7, after V lost 3 bases and J lost 6 bases. This CDR3 spans 15 amino acids.

The chain couples TRBV6-5 to TRBJ1-2, with 7 bases identical to TRBD1. This CDR3 has 14 residues. V was clipped by 6 bases and J by 3 bases; unmatched bases: 7. Per germline, CDR1 MNHEY and CDR2 SVGAGI. In DNA, the CDR3 is TGTGCCAGCAGGACAGGGTTCTCTGACTATGGCTACACCTTC. The encoded protein is CASRTGFSDYGYTF.

The genes are TRBV5-4 and TRBJ2-7; perhaps TRBD2 as D (6 bases). CDR3 size: 13 residues. V lost 0 bases and J 6 bases, leaving 10 bases between the germline ends. CDR1 is SGHNT, CDR2 YYREEE, per germline (reference sequence). The CDR3 bases are TGTGCCAGCAGCTTGGGGGGAGGTAGCGAGCAGTACTTC. This translates into CASSLGGGSEQYF.

This clone is a singleton in its sample. The J gene is TRBJ2-5, the V gene TRBV9, with a possible D match to TRBD2 (6 bases). The CDR3 length is 14 residues. The ends were cut back, 4 bases at V and 4 bases at J, with 14 bases in the middle. Germline CDR1 reads SGDLS; CDR2 reads YYNGEE. The CDR3 DNA reads TGTGCCAGCAGCCCCCGGGTGGGAGGAGAGACCCAGTACTTC. This translates into CASSPRVGGETQYF.

The gene calls are TRBV28 and TRBJ1-5, with D possibly matching TRBD1 (6 bases). This CDR3 has 15 amino acids. V lost 1 base, J lost 2 bases, and 9 bases lay in between. Germline V gene sequence: CDR1 MDHEN, CDR2 SYDVKM. CDR3 sequence reads: CASSLSGAGNQPQHF. CDR3 sequence (DNA): TGTGCCAGCAGTTTATCAGGGGCCGGCAATCAGCCCCAGCATTTT.

The rearrangement joins TRBV29-1 to TRBJ2-3; D uncertain. V lost 8 bases, J lost 2 bases, and 14 bases lay in between. The length of the CDR3 is 13 residues. Germline V gives CDR1 SQVTM, CDR2 ANQGSEA. The chain's CDR3 is CSLASRYTDTQYF. DNA for the CDR3: TGCAGCCTCGCCTCGCGGTACACAGATACGCAGTATTTT.

This chain joins TRBV6-5 and TRBJ2-5; no reliable D call. The V gene's germline CDR1 is MNHEY and CDR2 SVGAGI. This CDR3 contains 14 residues. With 6 bases removed from V and 2 bases from J, the gap between germline ends came to 13 bases. The CDR3 protein is CASRFGLDQETQYF. The DNA for the CDR3 is TGTGCCAGCAGATTTGGGTTGGATCAAGAGACCCAGTACTTC.

This clone is termed medium-sized (0.01 to 0.1%). The V gene is TRBV5-1, the J gene TRBJ2-7; perhaps D is TRBD1 or TRBD2 (5 bases each). V was trimmed by 6 bases and J by 5 bases, leaving 21 bases between them. CDR3 length: 15 residues. Germline CDR1 and CDR2: SGHRS and YFSETQ. The CDR3: CASTMGGGQENEQYF. In nucleotides, the CDR3 is TGCGCCAGCACCATGGGTGGAGGACAAGAGAACGAGCAGTACTTC.

The rearrangement links TRBV19 to TRBJ2-1; D uncertain. The CDR3 has 16 amino acids. The V gene lost 3 bases and the J gene lost 3 bases, with 15 bases spanning the gap. The V gene's germline CDR1 is LNHDA and CDR2 SQIVND (reference sequence). The CDR3 sequence is CASSITYSSYYNEQFF. As DNA, the CDR3 is TGTGCCAGTAGTATCACGTACAGTTCCTACTACAATGAGCAGTTCTTC.

The chain joins TRBV4-1 to TRBJ2-2; a weak D match, TRBD2 (5 bases). The CDR3 is 15 residues long. From germline, CDR1 is MGHRA and CDR2 YSYEKL. Trimming took 3 bases from V and 2 from J, leaving 10 bases between them. The CDR3 is CASSQVSENTGELFF. The CDR3 nucleotides read TGCGCCAGCAGCCAGGTTAGCGAAAACACCGGGGAGCTGTTTTTT.

The V gene is TRBV5-1, the J gene TRBJ2-7, with D unresolved. This CDR3 contains 15 residues. Germline values: CDR1 SGHRS, CDR2 YFSETQ. Trimming shortened V by 0 bases and J by 3 bases, and 13 bases separated the two germline ends. The CDR3 DNA sequence: TGCGCCAGCAGCTTGGTACCCACGAGCGACTACGAGCAGTACTTC. It codes for CASSLVPTSDYEQYF.

The J gene is TRBJ1-2, the V gene TRBV19; 8 nucleotides align to TRBD1. The CDR3 covers 15 residues. The V gene end was trimmed by 7 bases and the J gene end by 3 bases; junction bases not matched to a gene: 10. Per the germline V gene, CDR1 is LNHDA and CDR2 is SQIVND (reference sequence). The CDR3 here is CASIPRTGLDYGYTF. As DNA, the CDR3 is TGTGCCAGTATCCCAAGGACAGGGTTAGACTATGGCTACACCTTC.

V usage is TRBV5-6 and J usage is TRBJ1-5; 10 bases are shared with TRBD1. With V trimmed by 0 bases and J by 8 bases, 8 bases remained unmatched. CDR1 and CDR2 from the germline V gene are SGHDT and YYEEEE. This CDR3 has 16 amino acids. CDR3 bases: TGTGCCAGCAGCTTGGCCCGGGACAGGGGATGGGAGCCCCAGCATTTT. It encodes CASSLARDRGWEPQHF.

V gene TRBV6-6 combines with J gene TRBJ1-6, with 8 bases that match TRBD1. This CDR3 is built from 14 residues. Germline V CDR1 and CDR2: MNHNY, SVGAGI (reference sequence). Trimming took 5 bases from V and 11 from J; bases not matched to a gene: 8. The CDR3 DNA follows: TGTGCCAGCAGTCCCGGGACAGGTGATCCACCCCTCCACTTT. Amino acids: CASSPGTGDPPLHF.

This sequence joins TRBV6-6 and TRBJ2-7, with D unresolved. CDR1 and CDR2 (germline): MNHNY, SVGAGI (reference sequence). The V and J ends lost 2 bases and 7 bases respectively, with 6 bases between them. The CDR3 spans 11 residues. CDR3 nucleotide sequence: TGTGCCAGCAGTTACCACACGGAGCAGTACTTC. This encodes CASSYHTEQYF.

The J gene is TRBJ2-5, the V gene TRBV5-1, with D perhaps TRBD1 (6 bases). Trimming removed 4 bases at V and 5 bases at J, with 15 bases between. The CDR3 covers 14 residues. Germline CDR1 is SGHRS and CDR2 is YFSETQ. The CDR3 sequence is CASSHDRPRETQYF. CDR3 sequence (DNA): TGCGCCAGCAGCCACGACAGGCCCCGGGAGACCCAGTACTTC.

The CDR3: CASSLAGGDGYQPQHF. The CDR3 bases are TGTGCCAGCAGTTTAGCAGGGGGCGATGGCTATCAGCCCCAGCATTTT. This chain uses TRBV28 with TRBJ1-5, with TRBD1 matching 8 bases. The CDR3 is 16 residues long. With V trimmed by 2 bases and J by 5 bases, 8 bases remained unmatched. CDR1 and CDR2 from the germline V gene are MDHEN and SYDVKM.

This sequence joins TRBV13 and TRBJ2-1, with 8 bases matching TRBD1. In germline, CDR1 is PRHDT, CDR2 FYEKMQ (reference sequence). This CDR3 contains 13 residues. Germline trimming cut 4 bases from V and 9 bases from J; bases unmatched to any gene: 5. The CDR3 coding sequence is TGTGCCAGCAGCTCCCGGACAGGGATTGAGCAGTTCTTC. Translated: CASSSRTGIEQFF.

The chain combines TRBV21-1 with TRBJ2-7; the table names TRBD2, a call not compared with the DNA. TRBV21-1 is a listed pseudogene. The length of the CDR3 is 16 residues. The CDR3, as DNA: TGTGCCAGCGGGGGGAATTCGTTGGGAGCCTCCTACGAGCAGTACTTC. Its protein is CASGGNSLGASYEQYF.

This clone was detected once. The rearrangement uses TRBV28 and TRBJ1-1; 9 bases are shared with TRBD1. CDR1 and CDR2 (germline): MDHEN, SYDVKM. Trimming took 5 bases from V and 8 from J; bases not matched to a gene: 12. There are 15 residues in the CDR3. The CDR3 spells CASSPQTGGGQEAFF. CDR3 DNA sequence: TGTGCCAGCAGTCCGCAGACAGGGGGAGGACAAGAAGCTTTCTTT.